This is a list of T cell receptor beta chains from one sample in a study of blood T cell repertoires in COVID-19. The repertoire was sequenced with immunoSEQ multiplex PCR; TCRdb's copy has only in-frame clones and lacks some. The sample lists about 75,000 clones, under 90% occurring once. Sequencing used peripheral blood. These receptors were obtained from a human donor in a cohort sampled during active COVID-19. Both conserved end residues are part of each CDR3. D genes are given only for firm matches. Size is stated for part of the rows, as once, few or many counts, or as a class when the clone is expanded.

clone_size: -; v_call: TRBV6-2/TRBV6-3; d_call: -; j_call: TRBJ1-2; cdr3_aa: CASSQTGNYGYTF; cdr3_nt: TGTGCCAGCAGCCAAACAGGGAACTATGGCTACACCTTC
clone_size: -; v_call: TRBV7-2; d_call: -; j_call: TRBJ1-2; cdr3_aa: CASSFTAGATRGYTF; cdr3_nt: TGTGCCAGCAGCTTTACGGCGGGGGCTACCCGTGGCTACACCTTC
clone_size: -; v_call: TRBV12-3/TRBV12-4; d_call: -; j_call: TRBJ2-7; cdr3_aa: CASSLRFSYEQYF; cdr3_nt: TGTGCCAGCAGTTTGAGGTTCTCATACGAGCAGTACTTC
clone_size: -; v_call: TRBV5-4; d_call: -; j_call: TRBJ1-4; cdr3_aa: CASSRITGGDGTNEKLFF; cdr3_nt: TGTGCCAGCAGCCGGATTACTGGGGGCGATGGGACTAATGAAAAACTGTTTTTT
clone_size: -; v_call: TRBV15; d_call: -; j_call: TRBJ1-5; cdr3_aa: CAIRTNQPQHF; cdr3_nt: TGTGCCATCCGGACTAATCAGCCCCAGCATTTT
clone_size: once; v_call: TRBV19; d_call: TRBD1; j_call: TRBJ1-2; cdr3_aa: CASNKPGQKNYGYTF; cdr3_nt: TGTGCCAGTAATAAACCGGGACAGAAAAACTATGGCTACACCTTC
clone_size: -; v_call: TRBV21-1; d_call: -; j_call: TRBJ1-5; cdr3_aa: CASSGGSNQPQHF; cdr3_nt: TGTGCCAGCAGCGGGGGGAGCAATCAGCCCCAGCATTTT
clone_size: -; v_call: TRBV2; d_call: TRBD2; j_call: TRBJ2-3; cdr3_aa: CASSVPLGRGGGTDTQYF; cdr3_nt: TGTGCCAGCAGTGTCCCTTTAGGGCGCGGGGGAGGAACAGATACGCAGTATTTT
clone_size: -; v_call: TRBV6-4; d_call: -; j_call: TRBJ2-7; cdr3_aa: CASSVWRGRSSYEQYF; cdr3_nt: TGTGCCAGCAGTGTCTGGAGGGGGCGAAGCTCCTACGAGCAGTACTTC
clone_size: -; v_call: TRBV7-9; d_call: TRBD2; j_call: TRBJ2-7; cdr3_aa: CASTQAGGYEQYF; cdr3_nt: TGTGCCAGCACCCAAGCGGGAGGGTACGAGCAGTACTTC
clone_size: -; v_call: TRBV5-1; d_call: TRBD1; j_call: TRBJ2-7; cdr3_aa: CASRTGVSYEQYF; cdr3_nt: TGCGCCAGTAGGACAGGGGTATCCTACGAGCAGTACTTC
clone_size: -; v_call: TRBV11-2; d_call: -; j_call: TRBJ2-7; cdr3_aa: CASSGRLTAHF; cdr3_nt: TGTGCCAGCAGCGGGAGACTCACCGCGCACTTC
clone_size: -; v_call: TRBV4-2; d_call: TRBD2; j_call: TRBJ2-7; cdr3_aa: CASSQAGLAVAYEQYF; cdr3_nt: TGTGCCAGCAGCCAAGCCGGACTAGCGGTAGCCTACGAGCAGTACTTC
clone_size: -; v_call: TRBV7-9; d_call: -; j_call: TRBJ1-1; cdr3_aa: CASSLDQGTSFF; cdr3_nt: TGTGCCAGCAGCTTAGATCAGGGGACGTCTTTCTTT
clone_size: -; v_call: TRBV7-2; d_call: -; j_call: TRBJ2-2; cdr3_aa: CASSVQTRNTGELFF; cdr3_nt: TGTGCCAGCAGCGTACAGACCCGGAACACCGGGGAGCTGTTTTTT
clone_size: -; v_call: TRBV9; d_call: -; j_call: TRBJ2-2; cdr3_aa: CASSVLGGTNTGELFF; cdr3_nt: TGTGCCAGCAGCGTACTTGGGGGGACGAACACCGGGGAGCTGTTTTTT
clone_size: -; v_call: TRBV2; d_call: TRBD1; j_call: TRBJ2-5; cdr3_aa: CASIRDRGRETQYF; cdr3_nt: TGTGCCAGCATTAGAGACAGGGGTAGAGAGACCCAGTACTTC
clone_size: -; v_call: TRBV5-1; d_call: TRBD1; j_call: TRBJ1-2; cdr3_aa: CASSTDRGRGYTF; cdr3_nt: TGCGCCAGCAGCACGGACAGGGGACGGGGCTACACCTTC
clone_size: few; v_call: TRBV9; d_call: -; j_call: TRBJ2-7; cdr3_aa: CASSVDGIKDEQYF; cdr3_nt: TGTGCCAGCAGCGTAGACGGGATTAAAGACGAGCAGTACTTC
clone_size: -; v_call: TRBV28; d_call: -; j_call: TRBJ1-5; cdr3_aa: CASNIVGENQPQHF; cdr3_nt: TGTGCCAGCAATATTGTCGGAGAAAATCAGCCCCAGCATTTT
clone_size: -; v_call: TRBV5-1; d_call: TRBD1; j_call: TRBJ1-1; cdr3_aa: CASSGRPGGSAEAFF; cdr3_nt: TGCGCCAGCAGCGGCAGACCAGGGGGCAGCGCTGAAGCTTTCTTT
clone_size: -; v_call: TRBV7-2; d_call: -; j_call: TRBJ1-1; cdr3_aa: CASSLDNMGRRGAFF; cdr3_nt: TGTGCCAGCAGCTTAGACAACATGGGCCGACGTGGGGCTTTCTTT
clone_size: medium-sized; v_call: TRBV7-9; d_call: TRBD1; j_call: TRBJ2-2; cdr3_aa: CASSPWTGGHTGELFF; cdr3_nt: TGTGCCAGCAGCCCTTGGACAGGGGGTCACACCGGGGAGCTGTTTTTT
clone_size: -; v_call: TRBV5-6; d_call: TRBD2; j_call: TRBJ2-7; cdr3_aa: CASSLGTSGSGEQYF; cdr3_nt: TGTGCCAGCAGCTTGGGGACTAGCGGAAGCGGCGAGCAGTACTTC
clone_size: -; v_call: TRBV18; d_call: -; j_call: TRBJ1-2; cdr3_aa: CASSSSEAYGYTF; cdr3_nt: TGTGCCAGCTCATCCTCGGAGGCCTATGGCTACACCTTC
clone_size: -; v_call: TRBV18; d_call: -; j_call: TRBJ1-5; cdr3_aa: CASSFSDRYSNQPQHF; cdr3_nt: TGTGCCAGCTCCTTCAGCGACAGATATAGCAATCAGCCCCAGCATTTT
clone_size: -; v_call: TRBV19; d_call: -; j_call: TRBJ1-1; cdr3_aa: CASSTGGAGNTEAFF; cdr3_nt: TGTGCCAGTAGTACGGGGGGCGCGGGGAACACTGAAGCTTTCTTT
clone_size: -; v_call: TRBV30; d_call: TRBD2; j_call: TRBJ2-3; cdr3_aa: CAWTSPLAGRDTQYF; cdr3_nt: TGTGCCTGGACCAGTCCACTAGCGGGCCGAGATACGCAGTATTTT
clone_size: -; v_call: TRBV7-8; d_call: -; j_call: TRBJ2-1; cdr3_aa: CASSLVSRTGEQFF; cdr3_nt: TGTGCCAGCAGCTTAGTTTCTCGGACTGGTGAGCAGTTCTTC